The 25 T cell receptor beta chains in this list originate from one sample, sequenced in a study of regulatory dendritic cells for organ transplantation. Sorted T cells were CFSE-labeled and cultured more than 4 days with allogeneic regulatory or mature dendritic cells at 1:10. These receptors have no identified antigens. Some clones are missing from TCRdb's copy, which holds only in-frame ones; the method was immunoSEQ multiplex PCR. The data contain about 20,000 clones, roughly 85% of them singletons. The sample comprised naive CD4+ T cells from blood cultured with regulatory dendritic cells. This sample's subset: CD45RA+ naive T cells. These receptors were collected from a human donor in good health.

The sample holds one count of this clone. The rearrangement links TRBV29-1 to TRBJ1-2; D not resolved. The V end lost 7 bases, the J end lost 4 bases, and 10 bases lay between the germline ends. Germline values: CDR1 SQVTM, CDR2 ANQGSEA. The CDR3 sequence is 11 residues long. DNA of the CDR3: TGCAGCGCTGAGGGCAGCTATGGCTACACCTTC. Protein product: CSAEGSYGYTF.

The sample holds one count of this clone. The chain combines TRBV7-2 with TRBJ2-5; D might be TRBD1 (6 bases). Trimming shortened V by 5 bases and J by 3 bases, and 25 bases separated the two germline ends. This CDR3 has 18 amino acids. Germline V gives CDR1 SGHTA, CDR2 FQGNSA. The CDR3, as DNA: TGTGCCAGCAGCCTGCAGCCTGGGCGGTTACAGGGAGAAGAGACCCAGTACTTC. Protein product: CASSLQPGRLQGEETQYF.

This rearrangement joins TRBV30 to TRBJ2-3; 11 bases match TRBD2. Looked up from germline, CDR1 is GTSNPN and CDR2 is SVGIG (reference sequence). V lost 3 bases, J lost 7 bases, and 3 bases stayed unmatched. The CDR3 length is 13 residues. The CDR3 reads CAWRLAGAHTQYF. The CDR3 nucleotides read TGTGCCTGGAGACTAGCGGGAGCCCATACGCAGTATTTT. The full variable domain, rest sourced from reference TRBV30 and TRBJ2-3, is SQTIHQWPATLVQPVGSPLSLECTVEGTSNPNLYWYRQAAGRGLQLLFYSVGIGQISSEVPQNLSASRPQDRQFILSSKKLLLSDSGFYLCAWRLAGAHTQYFGPGTRLTVL.

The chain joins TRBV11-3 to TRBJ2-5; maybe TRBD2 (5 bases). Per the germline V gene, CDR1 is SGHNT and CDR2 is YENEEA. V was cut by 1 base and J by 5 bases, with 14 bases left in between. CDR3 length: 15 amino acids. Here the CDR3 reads CASSLGTRTGETQYF. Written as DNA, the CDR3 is TGTGCCAGCAGCTTAGGAACCAGGACGGGGGAGACCCAGTACTTC.

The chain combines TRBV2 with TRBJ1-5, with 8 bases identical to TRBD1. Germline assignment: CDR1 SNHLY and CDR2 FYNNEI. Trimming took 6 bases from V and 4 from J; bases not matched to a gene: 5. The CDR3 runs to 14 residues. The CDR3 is CASSPDRENQPQHF. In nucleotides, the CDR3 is TGTGCCAGCAGCCCGGACAGGGAGAATCAGCCCCAGCATTTT.

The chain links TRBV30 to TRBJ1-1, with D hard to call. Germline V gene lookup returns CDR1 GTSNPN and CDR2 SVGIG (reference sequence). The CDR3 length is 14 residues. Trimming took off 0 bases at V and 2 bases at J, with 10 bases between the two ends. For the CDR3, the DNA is TGTGCCTGGAGTGTACGCAACCTTAACACTGAAGCTTTCTTT. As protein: CAWSVRNLNTEAFF.

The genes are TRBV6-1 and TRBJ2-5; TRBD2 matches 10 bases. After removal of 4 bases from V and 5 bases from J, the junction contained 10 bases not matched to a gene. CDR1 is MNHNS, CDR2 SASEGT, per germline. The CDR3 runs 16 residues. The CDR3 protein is CASSGSRLAGVETQYF. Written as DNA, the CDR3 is TGTGCCAGCAGTGGATCACGCCTAGCGGGAGTCGAGACCCAGTACTTC.

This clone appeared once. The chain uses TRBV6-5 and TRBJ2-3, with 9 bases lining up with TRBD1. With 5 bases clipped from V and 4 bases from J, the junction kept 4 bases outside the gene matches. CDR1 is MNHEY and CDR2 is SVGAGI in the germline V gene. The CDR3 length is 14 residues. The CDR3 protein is CASSRGTGPDTQYF. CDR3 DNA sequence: TGTGCCAGCAGTCGCGGGACAGGGCCAGATACGCAGTATTTT.

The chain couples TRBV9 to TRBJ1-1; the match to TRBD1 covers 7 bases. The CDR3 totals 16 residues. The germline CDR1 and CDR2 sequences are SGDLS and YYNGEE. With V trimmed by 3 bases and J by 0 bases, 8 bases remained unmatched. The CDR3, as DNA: TGTGCCAGCAGCGAGGAGATACAGGGGCTGAACACTGAAGCTTTCTTT. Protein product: CASSEEIQGLNTEAFF.

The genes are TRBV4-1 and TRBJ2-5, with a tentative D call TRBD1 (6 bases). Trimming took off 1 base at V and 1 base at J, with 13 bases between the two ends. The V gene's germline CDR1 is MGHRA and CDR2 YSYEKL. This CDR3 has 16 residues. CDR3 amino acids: CASSQGWGTSQETQYF. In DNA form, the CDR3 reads TGCGCCAGCAGCCAAGGGTGGGGGACAAGCCAAGAGACCCAGTACTTC.

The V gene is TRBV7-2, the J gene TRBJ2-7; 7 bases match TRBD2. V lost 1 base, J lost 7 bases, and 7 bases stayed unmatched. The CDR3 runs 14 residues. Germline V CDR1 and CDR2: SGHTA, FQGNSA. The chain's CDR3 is CASSLVGGSGEQYF. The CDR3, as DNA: TGTGCCAGCAGCTTAGTGGGGGGGTCTGGGGAGCAGTACTTC. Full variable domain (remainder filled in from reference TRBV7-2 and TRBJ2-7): GAGVSQSPSNKVTEKGKDVELRCDPISGHTALYWYRQSLGQGLEFLIYFQGNSAPDKSGLPSDRFSAERTGGSVSTLTIQRTQQEDSAVYLCASSLVGGSGEQYFGPGTRLTVT.

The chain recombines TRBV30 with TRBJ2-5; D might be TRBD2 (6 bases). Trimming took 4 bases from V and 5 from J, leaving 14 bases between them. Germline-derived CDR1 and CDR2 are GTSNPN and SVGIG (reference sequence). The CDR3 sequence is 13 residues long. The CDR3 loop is CAWNAGRWETQYF. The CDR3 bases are TGTGCCTGGAATGCAGGGAGGTGGGAGACCCAGTACTTC.

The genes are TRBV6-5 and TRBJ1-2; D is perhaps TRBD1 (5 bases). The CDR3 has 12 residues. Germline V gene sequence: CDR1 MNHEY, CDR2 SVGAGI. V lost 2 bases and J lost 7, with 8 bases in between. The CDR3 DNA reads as TGTGCCAGCAGTTACCAGGGCGGTGGCTACACCTTC. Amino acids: CASSYQGGGYTF.

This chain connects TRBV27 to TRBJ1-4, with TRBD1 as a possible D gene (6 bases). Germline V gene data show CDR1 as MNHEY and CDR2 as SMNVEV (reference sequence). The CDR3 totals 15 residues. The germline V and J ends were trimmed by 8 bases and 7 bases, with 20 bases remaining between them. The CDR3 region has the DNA TGTGCCAGCGCCTCCCGACAGGTAACGGCTGAAAAACTGTTTTTT. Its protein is CASASRQVTAEKLFF.

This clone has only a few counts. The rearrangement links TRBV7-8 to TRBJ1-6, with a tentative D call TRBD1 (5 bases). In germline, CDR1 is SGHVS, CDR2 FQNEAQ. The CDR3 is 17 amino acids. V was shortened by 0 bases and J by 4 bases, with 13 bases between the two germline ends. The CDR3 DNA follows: TGTGCCAGCAGCTTAGCCTTGGGACGGTTTTATAATTCACCCCTCCACTTT. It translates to CASSLALGRFYNSPLHF.

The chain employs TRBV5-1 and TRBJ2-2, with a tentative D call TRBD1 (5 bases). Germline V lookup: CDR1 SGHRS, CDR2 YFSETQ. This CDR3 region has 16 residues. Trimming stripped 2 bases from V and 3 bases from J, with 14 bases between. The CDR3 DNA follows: TGCGCCAGCAGCTTTTGGGGCAGAATGTACACCGGGGAGCTGTTTTTT. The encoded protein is CASSFWGRMYTGELFF.

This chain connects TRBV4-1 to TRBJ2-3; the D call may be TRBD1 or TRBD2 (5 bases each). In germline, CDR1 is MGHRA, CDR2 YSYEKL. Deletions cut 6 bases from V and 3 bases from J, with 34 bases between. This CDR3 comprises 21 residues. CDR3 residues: CASRGYLMRVGARGETDTQYF. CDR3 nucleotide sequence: TGCGCCAGCAGAGGTTATCTTATGAGGGTTGGGGCCCGTGGGGAAACAGATACGCAGTATTTT.

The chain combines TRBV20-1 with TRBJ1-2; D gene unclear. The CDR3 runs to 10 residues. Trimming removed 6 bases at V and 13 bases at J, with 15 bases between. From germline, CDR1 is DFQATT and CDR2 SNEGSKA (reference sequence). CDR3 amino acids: CSAPETGRTF. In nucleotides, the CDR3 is TGCAGTGCCCCAGAAACTGGGCGCACCTTC.

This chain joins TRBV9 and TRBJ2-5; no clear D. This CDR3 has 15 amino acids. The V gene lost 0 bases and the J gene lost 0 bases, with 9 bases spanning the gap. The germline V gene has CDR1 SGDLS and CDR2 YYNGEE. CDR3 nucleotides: TGTGCCAGCAGCGTAGACCCTGGGTACCAAGAGACCCAGTACTTC. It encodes CASSVDPGYQETQYF.

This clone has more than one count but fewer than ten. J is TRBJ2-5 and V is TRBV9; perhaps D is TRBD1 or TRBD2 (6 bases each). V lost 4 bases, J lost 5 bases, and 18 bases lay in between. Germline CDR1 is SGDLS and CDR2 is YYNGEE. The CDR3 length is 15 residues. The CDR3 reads CASSPFEGGGETQYF. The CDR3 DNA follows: TGTGCCAGCAGCCCCTTCGAGGGGGGCGGGGAGACCCAGTACTTC.

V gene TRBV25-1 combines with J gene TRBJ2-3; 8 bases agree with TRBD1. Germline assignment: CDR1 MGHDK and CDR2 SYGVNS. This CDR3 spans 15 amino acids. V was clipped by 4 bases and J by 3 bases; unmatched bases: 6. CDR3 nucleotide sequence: TGTGCCAGCAGTGGAATACAGGGGGTGACAGATACGCAGTATTTT. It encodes CASSGIQGVTDTQYF. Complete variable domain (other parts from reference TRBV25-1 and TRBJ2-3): EADIYQTPRYLVIGTGKKITLECSQTMGHDKMYWYQQDPGMELHLIHYSYGVNSTEKGDLSSESTVSRIRTEHFPLTLESARPSHTSQYLCASSGIQGVTDTQYFGPGTRLTVL.

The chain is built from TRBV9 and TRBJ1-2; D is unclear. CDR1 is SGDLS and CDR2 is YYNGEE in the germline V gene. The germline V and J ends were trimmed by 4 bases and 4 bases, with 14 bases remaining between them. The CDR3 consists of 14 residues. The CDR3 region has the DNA TGTGCCAGCAGCTCGGGCGTCCAGTCCTATGGCTACACCTTC. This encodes CASSSGVQSYGYTF.

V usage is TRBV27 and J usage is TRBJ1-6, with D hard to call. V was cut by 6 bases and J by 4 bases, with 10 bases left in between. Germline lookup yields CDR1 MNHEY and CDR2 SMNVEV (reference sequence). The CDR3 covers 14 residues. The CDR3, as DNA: TGTGCCAGCAGCCGAACAAGATATAATTCACCCCTCCACTTT. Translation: CASSRTRYNSPLHF.

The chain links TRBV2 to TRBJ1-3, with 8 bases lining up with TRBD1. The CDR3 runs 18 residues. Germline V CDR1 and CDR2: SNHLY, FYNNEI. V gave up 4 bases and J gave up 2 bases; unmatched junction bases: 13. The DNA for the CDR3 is TGTGCCAGCAGTGTCGGCGCAGGAGGCAGGGGGCCTGGAAACACCATATATTTT. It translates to CASSVGAGGRGPGNTIYF.

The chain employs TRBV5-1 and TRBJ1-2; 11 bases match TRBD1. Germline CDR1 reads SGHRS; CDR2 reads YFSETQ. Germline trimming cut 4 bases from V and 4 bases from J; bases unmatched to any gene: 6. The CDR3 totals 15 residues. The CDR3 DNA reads TGCGCCAGCAGCCCCCGGGACAGGGGGGGCTATGGCTACACCTTC. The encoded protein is CASSPRDRGGYGYTF.